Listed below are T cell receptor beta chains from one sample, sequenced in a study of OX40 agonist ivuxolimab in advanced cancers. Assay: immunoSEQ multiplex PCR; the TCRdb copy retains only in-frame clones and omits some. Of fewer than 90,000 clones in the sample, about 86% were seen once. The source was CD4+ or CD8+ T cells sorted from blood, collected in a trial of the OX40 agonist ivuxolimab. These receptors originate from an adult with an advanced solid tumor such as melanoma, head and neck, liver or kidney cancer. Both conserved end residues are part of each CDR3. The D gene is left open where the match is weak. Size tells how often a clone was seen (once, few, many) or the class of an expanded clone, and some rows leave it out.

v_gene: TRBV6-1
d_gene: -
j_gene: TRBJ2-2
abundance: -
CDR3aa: CASSSPRSAGELFF
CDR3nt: TGTGCCAGCAGTTCTCCTCGTTCCGCCGGGGAGCTGTTTTTT

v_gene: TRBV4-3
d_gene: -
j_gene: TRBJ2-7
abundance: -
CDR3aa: CASSQDQGFSYEQYF
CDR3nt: TGCGCCAGCAGCCAAGATCAGGGATTCTCCTACGAGCAGTACTTC

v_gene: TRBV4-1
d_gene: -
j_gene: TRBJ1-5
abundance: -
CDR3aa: CASSQGGNQPQHF
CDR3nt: TGCGCCAGCAGCCAAGGCGGGAATCAGCCCCAGCATTTT

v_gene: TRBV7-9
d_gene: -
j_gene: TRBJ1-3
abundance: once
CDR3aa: CASSLQTGTGNTIYF
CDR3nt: TGTGCCAGCAGCTTACAAACAGGGACTGGAAACACCATATATTTT

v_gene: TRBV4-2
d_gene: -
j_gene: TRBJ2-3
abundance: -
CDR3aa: CASSQELVEDTQYF
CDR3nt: TGTGCCAGCAGCCAAGAATTAGTAGAAGATACGCAGTATTTT

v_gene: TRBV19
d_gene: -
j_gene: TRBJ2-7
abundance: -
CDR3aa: CASRREPLKEQYF
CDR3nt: TGTGCCAGTAGGCGGGAACCTCTAAAGGAGCAGTACTTC

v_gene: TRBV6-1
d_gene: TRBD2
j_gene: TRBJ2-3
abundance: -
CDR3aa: CASSGGRDTQYF
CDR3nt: TGTGCCAGCAGCGGGGGGAGAGATACGCAGTATTTT

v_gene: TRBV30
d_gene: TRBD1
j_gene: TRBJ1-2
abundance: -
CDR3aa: CAWFRQGLSYTF
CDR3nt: TGTGCCTGGTTCAGACAGGGATTGAGCTACACCTTC

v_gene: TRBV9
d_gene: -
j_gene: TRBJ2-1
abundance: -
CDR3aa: CASSVGSYNEQFF
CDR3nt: TGTGCCAGCAGCGTAGGATCCTACAATGAGCAGTTCTTC

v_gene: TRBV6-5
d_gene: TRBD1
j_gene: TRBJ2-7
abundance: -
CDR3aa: CASSRTGSEQYF
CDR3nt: TGTGCCAGCAGCAGGACAGGGTCGGAGCAGTACTTC

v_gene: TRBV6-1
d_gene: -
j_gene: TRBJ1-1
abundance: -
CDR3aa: CASSELTVANTEAFF
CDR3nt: TGTGCCAGCAGTGAATTGACAGTCGCGAACACTGAAGCTTTCTTT

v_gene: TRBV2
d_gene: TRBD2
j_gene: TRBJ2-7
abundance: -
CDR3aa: CASSERRLAGGGYEQYF
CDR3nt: TGTGCCAGCAGTGAAAGGAGACTAGCGGGAGGGGGGTACGAGCAGTACTTC

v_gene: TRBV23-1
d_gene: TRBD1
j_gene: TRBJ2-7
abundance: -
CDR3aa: CASSLTPGQKTYEQYF
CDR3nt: TGCGCCAGCAGTCTAACCCCGGGACAGAAGACCTACGAGCAGTACTTC

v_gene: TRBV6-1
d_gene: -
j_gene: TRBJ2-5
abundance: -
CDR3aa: CAGRSLGGGTQYF
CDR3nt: TGTGCCGGCCGGTCACTTGGAGGGGGGACCCAGTACTTC

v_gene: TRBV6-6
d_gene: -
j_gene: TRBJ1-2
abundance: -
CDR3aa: CASTSGYGYTF
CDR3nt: TGTGCCAGCACCTCGGGGTACGGCTACACCTTC

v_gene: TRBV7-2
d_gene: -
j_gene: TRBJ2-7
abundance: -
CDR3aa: CASSLGEYEQYF
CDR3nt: TGTGCCAGCAGCTTAGGGGAGTACGAGCAGTACTTC

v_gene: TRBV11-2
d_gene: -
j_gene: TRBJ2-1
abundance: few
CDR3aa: CASSLDLSGEQFF
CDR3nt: TGTGCCAGCAGCTTAGATCTATCGGGTGAGCAGTTCTTC

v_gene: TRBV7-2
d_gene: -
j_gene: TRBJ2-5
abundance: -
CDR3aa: CASSRGLFQETQYF
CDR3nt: TGTGCCAGCAGTCGAGGACTGTTCCAAGAGACCCAGTACTTC

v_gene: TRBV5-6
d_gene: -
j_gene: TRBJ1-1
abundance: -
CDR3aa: CASSLAGEAFF
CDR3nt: TGTGCCAGCAGCTTGGCGGGAGAAGCTTTCTTT

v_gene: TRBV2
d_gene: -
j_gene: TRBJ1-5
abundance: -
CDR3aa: CATREGTILNQPQHF
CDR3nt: TGTGCCACAAGGGAGGGGACTATACTCAATCAGCCCCAGCATTTT

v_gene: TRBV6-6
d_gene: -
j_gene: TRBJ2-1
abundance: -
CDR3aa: CASSYEPSPKNEQFF
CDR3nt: TGTGCCAGCAGTTACGAACCGAGTCCCAAAAATGAGCAGTTCTTC

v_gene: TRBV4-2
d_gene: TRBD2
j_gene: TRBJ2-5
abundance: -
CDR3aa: CASSQDSSVASGGSKTQYF
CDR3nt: TGTGCCAGCAGCCAAGATAGTTCGGTAGCTAGCGGTGGATCCAAGACCCAGTACTTC

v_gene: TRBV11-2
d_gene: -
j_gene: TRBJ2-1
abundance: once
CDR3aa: CASSFKRNVGPGANEQFF
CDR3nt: TGTGCCAGCAGCTTTAAAAGGAATGTTGGACCCGGGGCCAATGAGCAGTTCTTC

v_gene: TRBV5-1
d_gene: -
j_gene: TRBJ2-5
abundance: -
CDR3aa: CASNERPQGTQYF
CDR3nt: TGCGCCAGCAATGAGAGGCCTCAAGGGACCCAGTACTTC

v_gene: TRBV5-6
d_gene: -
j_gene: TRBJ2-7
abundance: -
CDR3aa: CASSSRWQGGYEQYF
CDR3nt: TGTGCCAGCAGCTCACGGTGGCAGGGCGGCTACGAGCAGTACTTC

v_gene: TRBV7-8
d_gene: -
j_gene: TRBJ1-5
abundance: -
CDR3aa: CASSSPYSNQPQHF
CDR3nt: TGTGCCAGCAGCTCACCCTATAGCAATCAGCCCCAGCATTTT

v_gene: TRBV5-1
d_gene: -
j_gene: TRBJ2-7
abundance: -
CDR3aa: CASSFSSVTYEQYF
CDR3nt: TGCGCCAGCAGCTTCTCATCCGTGACCTACGAGCAGTACTTC

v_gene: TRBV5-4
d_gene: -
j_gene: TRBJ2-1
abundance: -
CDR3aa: CASRRFGNEQFF
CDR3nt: TGTGCCAGCAGGAGATTTGGGAATGAGCAGTTCTTC

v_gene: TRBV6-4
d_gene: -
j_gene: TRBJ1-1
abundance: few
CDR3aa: CASSDTRDRDTEAFF
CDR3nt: TGTGCCAGCAGTGACACCAGGGATAGAGACACTGAAGCTTTCTTT

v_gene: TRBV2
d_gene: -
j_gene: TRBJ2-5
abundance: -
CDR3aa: CASRGRDQETQYF
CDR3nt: TGTGCCAGCAGAGGACGGGACCAAGAGACCCAGTACTTC

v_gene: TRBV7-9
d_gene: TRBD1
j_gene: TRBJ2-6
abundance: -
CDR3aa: CASSFSWTGSGANVLTF
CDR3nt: TGTGCCAGCAGCTTTTCGTGGACAGGCTCTGGGGCCAACGTCCTGACTTTC

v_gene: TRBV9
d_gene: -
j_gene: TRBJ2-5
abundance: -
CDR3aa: CASSAGAGSETQYF
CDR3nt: TGTGCCAGCAGCGCTGGGGCAGGGAGTGAGACCCAGTACTTC

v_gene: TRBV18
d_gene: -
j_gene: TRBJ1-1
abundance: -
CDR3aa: CASSPTGQANTEAFF
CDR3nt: TGTGCCAGCTCACCAACGGGACAAGCGAACACTGAAGCTTTCTTT

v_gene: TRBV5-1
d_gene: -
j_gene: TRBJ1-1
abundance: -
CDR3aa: CASSLTGLKTEAFF
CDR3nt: TGCGCCAGCAGCTTGACAGGGTTGAAGACTGAAGCTTTCTTT

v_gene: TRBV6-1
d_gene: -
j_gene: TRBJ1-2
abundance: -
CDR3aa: CASRPGQTYGYTF
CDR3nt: TGTGCCAGCAGGCCGGGGCAGACCTATGGCTACACCTTC

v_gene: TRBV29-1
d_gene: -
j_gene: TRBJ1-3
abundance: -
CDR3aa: CSVPLQGSGGNTIYF
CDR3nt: TGCAGCGTCCCGCTTCAAGGTTCGGGCGGAAACACCATATATTTT

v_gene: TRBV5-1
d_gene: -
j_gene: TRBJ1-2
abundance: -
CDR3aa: CASSLTTTYGYTF
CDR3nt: TGCGCCAGCAGCTTGACAACGACCTATGGCTACACCTTC

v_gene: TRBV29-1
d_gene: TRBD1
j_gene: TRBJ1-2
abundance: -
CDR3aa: CSVGPGQAGNTF
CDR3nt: TGCAGCGTCGGACCCGGACAGGCCGGGAACACCTTC

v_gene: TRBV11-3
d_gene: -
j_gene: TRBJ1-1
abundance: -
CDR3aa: CASSLAGGYTEAFF
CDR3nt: TGTGCCAGCAGCTTAGCCGGGGGCTACACTGAAGCTTTCTTT

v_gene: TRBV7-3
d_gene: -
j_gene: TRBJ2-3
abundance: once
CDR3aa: CASSLKGQTDTQYF
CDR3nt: TGTGCCAGCAGCCTAAAAGGTCAGACAGATACGCAGTATTTT

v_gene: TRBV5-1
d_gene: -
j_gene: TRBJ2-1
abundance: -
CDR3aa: CASSWAGSQANEQFF
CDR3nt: TGCGCCAGCAGCTGGGCCGGGTCCCAGGCAAATGAGCAGTTCTTC

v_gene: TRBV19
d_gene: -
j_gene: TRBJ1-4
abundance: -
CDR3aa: CASSEEKLFF
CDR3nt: TGTGCCAGTTCGGAGGAAAAACTGTTTTTT

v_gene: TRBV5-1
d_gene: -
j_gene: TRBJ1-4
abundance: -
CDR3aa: CASSPGLRSEKLFF
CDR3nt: TGCGCCAGCAGCCCTGGCCTGAGGAGTGAAAAACTGTTTTTT

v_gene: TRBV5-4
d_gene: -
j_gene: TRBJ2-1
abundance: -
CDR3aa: CASSLGRDEQFF
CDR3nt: TGTGCCAGCAGCTTGGGTAGGGATGAGCAGTTCTTC

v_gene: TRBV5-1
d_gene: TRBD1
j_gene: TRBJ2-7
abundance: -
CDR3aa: CASSLRTGKSYEQYF
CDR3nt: TGCGCCAGCAGCCTGAGGACAGGTAAATCCTACGAGCAGTACTTC

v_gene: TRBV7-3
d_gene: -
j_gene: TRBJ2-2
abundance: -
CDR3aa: CASSFPPGELFF
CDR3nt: TGTGCCAGCAGCTTTCCCCCGGGGGAGCTGTTTTTT

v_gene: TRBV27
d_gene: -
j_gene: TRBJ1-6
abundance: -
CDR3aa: CASSYSGPLSPLHF
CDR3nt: TGTGCCAGCAGTTACTCGGGCCCACTTTCACCCCTCCACTTT

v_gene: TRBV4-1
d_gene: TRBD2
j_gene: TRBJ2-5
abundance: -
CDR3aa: CASSDKRASGVVTQYF
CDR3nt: TGCGCCAGCAGCGATAAGCGGGCTAGCGGGGTGGTGACCCAGTACTTC

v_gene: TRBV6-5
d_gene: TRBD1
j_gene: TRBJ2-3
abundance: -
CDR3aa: CASSYLGTATDTQYF
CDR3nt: TGTGCCAGCAGTTACTTGGGGACAGCCACAGATACGCAGTATTTT

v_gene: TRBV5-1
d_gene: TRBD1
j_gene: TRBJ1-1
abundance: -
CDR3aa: CASSTGANTEAFF
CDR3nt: TGCGCCAGCAGTACAGGGGCGAACACTGAAGCTTTCTTT

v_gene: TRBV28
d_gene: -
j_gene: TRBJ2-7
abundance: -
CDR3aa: CASSPDRREPYQYF
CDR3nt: TGTGCCAGCAGTCCCGACCGACGGGAACCGTACCAGTACTTC

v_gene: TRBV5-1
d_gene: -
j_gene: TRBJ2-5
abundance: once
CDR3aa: CASSISSQGMQYF
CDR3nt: TGCGCCAGCAGCATCTCTTCACAGGGAATGCAGTACTTC

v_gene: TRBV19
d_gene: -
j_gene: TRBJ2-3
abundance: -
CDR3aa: CASSDQPLVMGADTQYF
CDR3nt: TGTGCCAGTAGTGACCAACCGCTAGTAATGGGTGCGGATACGCAGTATTTT

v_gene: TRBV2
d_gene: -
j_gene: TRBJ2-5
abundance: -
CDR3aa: CASSESEKETQYF
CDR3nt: TGTGCCAGCAGTGAGTCGGAGAAGGAGACCCAGTACTTC

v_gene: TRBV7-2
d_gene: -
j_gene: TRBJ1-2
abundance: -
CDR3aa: CASSLGLVGGYTF
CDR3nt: TGTGCCAGCAGCTTAGGACTGGTCGGAGGCTACACCTTC

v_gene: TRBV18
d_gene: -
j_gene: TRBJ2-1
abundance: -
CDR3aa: CASCRVVDNEQFF
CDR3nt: TGTGCCAGCTGTCGAGTTGTAGACAATGAGCAGTTCTTC

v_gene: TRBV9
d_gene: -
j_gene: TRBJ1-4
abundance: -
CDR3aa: CASSLQQGPNEKLFF
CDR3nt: TGTGCCAGCAGCCTACAACAGGGTCCTAATGAAAAACTGTTTTTT

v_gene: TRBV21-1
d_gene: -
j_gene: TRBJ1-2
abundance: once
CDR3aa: CASSKETGRTYGYTF
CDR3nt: TGTGCCAGCAGCAAAGAGACAGGGAGGACCTATGGCTACACCTTC